These 15 T cell receptor beta chains share one sample of origin, sequenced in a study of beta chain features in type 1 diabetes. Study-wide findings and caveats: Patients with Type 1 diabetes showed moderately but significantly shorter TCRB CDR3s in all four CD4+ subsets.

Expressed TCRB transcripts were sequenced after all isolated RNA was converted to cDNA. Clones were read by immunoSEQ multiplex PCR, and TCRdb kept only the in-frame ones, dropping some. The data show roughly 280,000 clones, with approximately 25% seen just once and around 0.012% held by the top ten. No antigen is known for these receptors. Sequencing was carried out using naive CD4+ T cells from blood. The receptors come from a woman younger than 45 with type 1 diabetes.

J is TRBJ2-5 and V is TRBV15; D gene ambiguous. Trimming took off 0 bases at V and 0 bases at J, with 8 bases between the two ends. CDR1 and CDR2 (germline): LNHNV, YYDKDF (reference sequence). This CDR3 comprises 15 residues. The CDR3 is CATSRDSSNQETQYF. CDR3 coding DNA: TGTGCCACCAGCAGAGACTCGAGTAACCAAGAGACCCAGTACTTC.

V gene TRBV30 combines with J gene TRBJ2-7; D call uncertain. Between the trimmed V and J ends, which lost 0 bases and 5 bases, there was a span of 8 bases. Germline V gene lookup returns CDR1 GTSNPN and CDR2 SVGIG (reference sequence). The CDR3 runs 12 residues. The CDR3 DNA sequence: TGTGCCTGGAGTGTCGGGTCCCACGAGCAGTACTTC. It is translated as CAWSVGSHEQYF.

Only a few counts were recorded for this clone. The V gene is TRBV7-2, the J gene TRBJ1-2; 7 bases are shared with TRBD1. Trimming cost V 1 base and J 2 bases; bases outside gene matches: 4. The CDR3 runs 15 residues. From germline, CDR1 is SGHTA and CDR2 FQGNSA. The CDR3 DNA follows: TGTGCCAGCAGCTTAGGGGGACAGCTAAACTATGGCTACACCTTC. Its protein is CASSLGGQLNYGYTF.

The chain employs TRBV5-6 and TRBJ2-3; TRBD2 is a possible D gene (6 bases). CDR3 size: 17 residues. V lost 5 bases to trimming and J lost 1 base, with 20 bases between them. Germline loops: CDR1 SGHDT, CDR2 YYEEEE. Written as DNA, the CDR3 is TGTGCCAGCAGTTGGCCGGAGGGGAATGAGGGCACAGATACGCAGTATTTT. Its translation is CASSWPEGNEGTDTQYF.

The chain is built from TRBV30 and TRBJ2-3, with D possibly matching TRBD2 (5 bases). CDR1 GTSNPN and CDR2 SVGIG come from the germline V gene (reference sequence). Trimming cost V 4 bases and J 7 bases, with 12 bases left between them. The CDR3 covers 12 residues. Here the CDR3 reads CAWNGDQYTQYF. CDR3 in DNA: TGTGCCTGGAACGGGGATCAATATACGCAGTATTTT. The complete variable domain, with remaining parts taken from reference TRBV30 and TRBJ2-3, reads SQTIHQWPATLVQPVGSPLSLECTVEGTSNPNLYWYRQAAGRGLQLLFYSVGIGQISSEVPQNLSASRPQDRQFILSSKKLLLSDSGFYLCAWNGDQYTQYFGPGTRLTVL.

In its sample, this clone was seen a few times. The rearrangement links TRBV5-4 to TRBJ2-1; 11 bases map to TRBD2. Per germline, CDR1 SGHNT and CDR2 YYREEE (reference sequence). V lost 2 bases and J lost 6; bases outside the gene matches: 7. CDR3 length equals 16 residues. CDR3 DNA sequence: TGTGCCAGCAGCTTTAGCGGGAGGGCGGGGGTCAATGAGCAGTTCTTC. As protein: CASSFSGRAGVNEQFF.

The rearrangement joins TRBV7-8 to TRBJ1-4; the D is unclear. Germline lookup yields CDR1 SGHVS and CDR2 FQNEAQ. Trimming removed 6 bases from V and 7 bases from J, with 15 bases in between. The CDR3 is 14 amino acids. The chain's CDR3 is CASRRHGESEKLFF. The CDR3 coding sequence is TGTGCCAGCAGACGACACGGCGAGAGTGAAAAACTGTTTTTT.

In DNA, the CDR3 is TGTGCCTGGAGTAACCCTACAGGGATCAGACATTTT. It specifies CAWSNPTGIRHF. The rearrangement joins TRBV30 to TRBJ1-5, with a tentative D call TRBD1 (6 bases). The V end lost 2 bases, the J end lost 16 bases, and 18 bases lay between the germline ends. The germline gives CDR1 GTSNPN, CDR2 SVGIG (reference sequence). The CDR3 runs 12 residues.

The chain has TRBV6-4 and TRBJ2-1; 7 nucleotides align to TRBD2. The V segment lost 4 bases and the J segment 9 bases; nucleotides outside the gene matches: 0. This CDR3 region has 11 residues. Germline CDR1 MRHNA, CDR2 SNTAGT. DNA for the CDR3: TGTGCCAGCAGTGGGGGGGGTGAGCAGTTCTTC. Its protein is CASSGGGEQFF.

The chain links TRBV30 to TRBJ2-7, with 8 positions matching TRBD1. Per the germline V gene, CDR1 is GTSNPN and CDR2 is SVGIG (reference sequence). This CDR3 comprises 12 residues. Unmatched junction bases numbered 5, after V lost 2 bases and J lost 8 bases. In DNA form, the CDR3 reads TGTGCCTGGAGTCGGGGACAGGAGCAGCAGTACTTC. It encodes CAWSRGQEQQYF.

The J gene is TRBJ2-5, the V gene TRBV13; D is uncertain. V lost 0 bases and J lost 7, with 9 bases in between. The germline gives CDR1 PRHDT, CDR2 FYEKMQ (reference sequence). This CDR3 is 13 amino acids long. CDR3 amino acids: CASSLGSAGTQYF. CDR3 sequence (DNA): TGTGCCAGCAGCTTAGGGTCAGCAGGGACCCAGTACTTC.

This clone was found a few times. The J gene is TRBJ1-1, the V gene TRBV5-4; no firm D call. Between the trimmed V and J ends, which lost 2 bases and 1 base, there was a span of 3 bases. From germline, CDR1 is SGHNT and CDR2 YYREEE (reference sequence). This CDR3 has 12 residues. This chain's CDR3 is CASSFKNTEAFF. CDR3 nucleotides: TGTGCCAGCAGCTTTAAGAACACTGAAGCTTTCTTT. Combining the CDR3 with reference TRBV5-4 and TRBJ1-1 gives the whole variable domain ETGVTQSPTHLIKTRGQQVTLRCSSQSGHNTVSWYQQALGQGPQFIFQYYREEENGRGNFPPRFSGLQFPNYSSELNVNALELDDSALYLCASSFKNTEAFFGQGTRLTVV.

This clone was recorded a few times. The chain is built from TRBV4-1 and TRBJ2-1, with a weak D call TRBD2 (6 bases). CDR1 is MGHRA and CDR2 is YSYEKL in the germline V gene. The CDR3 extends over 18 amino acids. V was clipped by 5 bases and J by 2 bases, with 22 bases between them. As DNA, the CDR3 is TGCGCCAGCAGCGGGCAGGTCTATCAAGAGCGGGCCTACAATGAGCAGTTCTTC. Translated, it gives CASSGQVYQERAYNEQFF.

The chain uses TRBV5-1 and TRBJ2-7; 10 bases are shared with TRBD1. This CDR3 is 15 amino acids long. Trimming cost V 4 bases and J 9 bases; bases outside gene matches: 13. Germline CDR1 SGHRS, CDR2 YFSETQ. The CDR3 loop reads CASSTLGTGDLVQYF. In nucleotides, the CDR3 is TGCGCCAGCAGCACCCTCGGGACAGGGGATCTTGTGCAGTACTTC.

This clone occurred a few times. The rearrangement joins TRBV4-1 to TRBJ1-2, with D perhaps matching TRBD1 (6 bases). Germline V gives CDR1 MGHRA, CDR2 YSYEKL. The CDR3 covers 14 residues. Trimming cost V 1 base and J 8 bases, with 14 bases left between them. The CDR3 DNA follows: TGCGCCAGCAGCCAAGGTCCGGGGGGCCGGGGCTACACCTTC. It is translated as CASSQGPGGRGYTF.